This T cell receptor (beta chain) was identified during a study of T cells in Graves' hyperthyroidism and ophthalmopathy. For the study at large: Peripheral blood was secured at the point of initial diagnosis, before any treatment.

TCR beta CDR3 regions were amplified from RNA transcripts. Initially, a first-round RT-PCR of the TCR CDR3 employed the HTBI primer set. Each CDR3 protein is one row after TCRdb ran MiXCR on the multiplex PCR reads. Of some 700,000 distinct CDR3 sequences listed, 17% are singletons. Notes on the study in general: It was a median around 6 months before onset that the model predicted ophthalmopathy. Separation of ophthalmopathy from stable hyperthyroidism was achieved by a 13 V-J model.

The CDR3 is made up of 14 amino acids. Germline CDR1 MNHNS, CDR2 SASEGT. Trimming took off 5 bases at V and 5 bases at J, with 12 bases between the two ends. This clonotype was detected only a few times. Antigen specificity is unknown. The receptor's source is a man over 45 with Graves' hyperthyroidism. The sample was blood. The chain uses TRBV6-1 and TRBJ2-2, with D perhaps TRBD2 (6 bases). CDR3 sequence: CASSFAGGTGELFF. In nucleotides, the CDR3 is TGTGCCAGCAGTTTTGCCGGGGGAACCGGGGAGCTGTTTTTT.